This entry lists 21 T cell receptor beta chains sequenced from one sample in a study of blood T cell repertoires in COVID-19. TCRdb's copy holds only in-frame clones and misses some; the assay was immunoSEQ multiplex PCR. Here the sample spans around 80,000 clones, approximately 86% being singletons. The specimen was peripheral blood. These TCRs come from a woman of 80 years or more with acute or convalescent COVID-19.

The chain has TRBV4-3 and TRBJ1-2, with D hard to call. The CDR3 is 15 amino acids. Germline V gene lookup returns CDR1 LGHNA and CDR2 YSLEER. V lost 1 base, J lost 6 bases, and 15 bases lay in between. The CDR3 DNA reads TGCGCCAGCAGCCAAGCTATAGCCAGAGCGGATGGCTACACCTTC. Translation: CASSQAIARADGYTF.

V is TRBV6-6 and J is TRBJ2-7, with D perhaps matching TRBD2 (6 bases). Germline assignment: CDR1 MNHNY and CDR2 SVGAGI (reference sequence). V was clipped by 5 bases and J by 2 bases, with 22 bases between them. This CDR3 is 17 amino acids long. CDR3 in amino acids: CASSPLNTAGSPYEQYF. The DNA for the CDR3 is TGTGCCAGCAGTCCACTGAACACGGCGGGGTCCCCCTACGAGCAGTACTTC.

The chain carries TRBV2 and TRBJ2-7; D might be TRBD2 (6 bases). Germline V CDR1 and CDR2: SNHLY, FYNNEI. Trimming left V 4 bases short and J 0 bases short, with 10 bases between. The CDR3 runs 14 residues. The CDR3 nucleotides are TGTGCCAGCAGTGTTCGGGGGAGCTCCTACGAGCAGTACTTC. Residues: CASSVRGSSYEQYF.

The chain uses TRBV14 and TRBJ2-3, with 8 bases that match TRBD1. From germline, CDR1 is SGHDN and CDR2 FVKESK. V lost 1 base and J lost 5; bases outside the gene matches: 11. This CDR3 comprises 17 residues. CDR3: CASSQGFMQGAGDTQYF. CDR3 bases: TGTGCCAGCAGCCAAGGTTTTATGCAGGGGGCAGGAGATACGCAGTATTTT.

The chain carries TRBV19 and TRBJ1-2; 9 positions agree with TRBD1. Germline lookup yields CDR1 LNHDA and CDR2 SQIVND (reference sequence). V gave up 5 bases and J gave up 4 bases; unmatched junction bases: 8. This CDR3 region has 15 residues. The CDR3 sequence: CASSLHAGQGYGYTF. The CDR3 DNA follows: TGTGCCAGTAGTCTACACGCGGGACAGGGCTATGGCTACACCTTC.

The genes are TRBV5-4 and TRBJ1-3; D unclear. The germline CDR1 and CDR2 sequences are SGHNT and YYREEE (reference sequence). The CDR3 totals 14 residues. V gave up 4 bases and J gave up 2 bases, with 10 bases separating them. CDR3 DNA sequence: TGTGCCAGCAGCACTGATATCGCTGGAAACACCATATATTTT. The encoded protein is CASSTDIAGNTIYF.

This rearrangement joins TRBV11-2 to TRBJ1-1; D unclear. Trimming took 4 bases from V and 1 from J, leaving 13 bases between them. The CDR3 contains 15 residues. From germline, CDR1 is SGHAT and CDR2 FQNNGV. CDR3 bases: TGTGCCAGCAGCTCCCCCCCCACACGGAACACTGAAGCTTTCTTT. It codes for CASSSPPTRNTEAFF.

The rearrangement links TRBV30 to TRBJ1-1; no clear D. Trimming left V 3 bases short and J 10 bases short, with 15 bases between. This CDR3 contains 12 residues. From germline, CDR1 is GTSNPN and CDR2 SVGIG (reference sequence). In DNA form, the CDR3 reads TGTGCCTGGAGATCGGGGAACTTGGGAGCTTTCTTT. The encoded protein is CAWRSGNLGAFF.

This chain uses TRBV5-1 with TRBJ2-5, with 7 nucleotides matching TRBD2. The J segment lost 4 bases and the V segment lost 0 bases, leaving 6 bases of the junction unmatched. Germline CDR1 and CDR2: SGHRS and YFSETQ. The CDR3 extends over 15 amino acids. As DNA, the CDR3 is TGCGCCAGCAGCTTGGTGACTAGCCCGGGAGAGACCCAGTACTTC. As protein: CASSLVTSPGETQYF.

The genes are TRBV5-1 and TRBJ2-1; 15 nucleotides align to TRBD2. From germline, CDR1 is SGHRS and CDR2 YFSETQ. This CDR3 spans 18 amino acids. After removal of 3 bases from V and 5 bases from J, the junction contained 9 bases not matched to a gene. The CDR3 DNA reads TGCGCCAGCAGCTCACCCGGGACTAGCGGGAGGTTGAACAATGAGCAGTTCTTC. Translated, it gives CASSSPGTSGRLNNEQFF. Complete variable domain (other parts from reference TRBV5-1 and TRBJ2-1): KAGVTQTPRYLIKTRGQQVTLSCSPISGHRSVSWYQQTPGQGLQFLFEYFSETQRNKGNFPGRFSGRQFSNSRSEMNVSTLELGDSALYLCASSSPGTSGRLNNEQFFGPGTRLTVL.

This chain uses TRBV5-6 with TRBJ1-2; unclear D gene. CDR3 length: 15 residues. Germline V gives CDR1 SGHDT, CDR2 YYEEEE. The ends were cut back, 4 bases at V and 6 bases at J, with 19 bases in the middle. CDR3 bases: TGTGCCAGCAGCCCTACGGAGGCTTTAGGGAATGGCTACACCTTC. Its translation is CASSPTEALGNGYTF. Looking up the rest from reference TRBV5-6 and TRBJ1-2 gives the full variable domain: DAGVTQSPTHLIKTRGQQVTLRCSPKSGHDTVSWYQQALGQGPQFIFQYYEEEERQRGNFPDRFSGHQFPNYSSELNVNALLLGDSALYLCASSPTEALGNGYTFGSGTRLTVV.

The genes are TRBV20-1 and TRBJ1-2; unclear D gene. Trimming left V 6 bases short and J 5 bases short, with 10 bases between. The CDR3 spans 11 residues. Germline CDR1 reads DFQATT; CDR2 reads SNEGSKA (reference sequence). As DNA, the CDR3 is TGCAGTGCCGCGGAGGTTTATGGCTACACCTTC. It specifies CSAAEVYGYTF.

This rearrangement joins TRBV13 to TRBJ1-6, with a tentative D call TRBD1 (6 bases). V dropped 3 bases and J dropped 10 bases, with 13 bases sitting between them. CDR1 is PRHDT, CDR2 FYEKMQ, per germline (reference sequence). The CDR3 covers 14 residues. This CDR3 reads CASSFGQYKSPLHF. The CDR3 DNA reads as TGTGCCAGCAGCTTCGGACAGTACAAATCACCCCTCCACTTT.

This chain uses TRBV7-2 with TRBJ1-5, with TRBD1 matching 7 bases. The CDR3 has 17 amino acids. Trimming at V came to 2 bases and at J to 2 bases, leaving 9 bases not matched to a gene. CDR1 is SGHTA, CDR2 FQGNSA, per germline. CDR3 sequence (DNA): TGTGCCAGCAGCTTAAACTCCCCGGGACAGCGCAATCAGCCCCAGCATTTT. Its protein is CASSLNSPGQRNQPQHF.

The genes are TRBV3-1 (or the pseudogene TRBV3-2) and TRBJ2-7, with 8 bases aligning to TRBD1. J gave up 5 bases and V 6 bases, and 15 bases lay outside the gene matches. This CDR3 spans 16 amino acids. Germline CDR1 reads LGHDT; CDR2 reads YNNKEL (reference sequence). The CDR3 nucleotides read TGTGCCAGCAGTCACCTGTCCGGGACAGGTATCCACGAGCAGTACTTC. Translating it yields CASSHLSGTGIHEQYF.

The sample holds one count of this clone. This chain uses TRBV7-9 with TRBJ1-1; 10 nucleotides align to TRBD1. CDR3 length: 15 amino acids. J gave up 1 base and V 5 bases, and 4 bases lay outside the gene matches. Germline V lookup: CDR1 SEHNR, CDR2 FQNEAQ (reference sequence). The CDR3 DNA reads TGTGCCAGCAGCCCGACAGGGGGCTGGAACACTGAAGCTTTCTTT. It specifies CASSPTGGWNTEAFF.

In its sample, this clone was seen once. DNA for the CDR3: TGTGCCAGCGGGGGGAACCGGGACAGGTACAGAGATACGCAGTATTTT. Translated, it gives CASGGNRDRYRDTQYF. V is TRBV27 and J is TRBJ2-3; 8 nucleotides align to TRBD1. The trim removed 8 bases at V and 5 bases at J, leaving 15 bases unmatched. The V gene's germline CDR1 is MNHEY and CDR2 SMNVEV (reference sequence). The CDR3 covers 16 residues.

This sequence joins TRBV7-2 and TRBJ2-1; 10 positions match TRBD2. After removal of 5 bases from V and 3 bases from J, the junction contained 7 bases not matched to a gene. Germline V gene sequence: CDR1 SGHTA, CDR2 FQGNSA. The CDR3 covers 16 residues. CDR3 residues: CASSRQRLAGYNEQFF. The CDR3 region has the DNA TGTGCCAGCAGCCGTCAAAGACTAGCGGGCTACAATGAGCAGTTCTTC.

The J gene is TRBJ2-2, the V gene TRBV18; weak D call: TRBD2 (5 bases). The CDR3 sequence is 15 residues long. Germline assignment: CDR1 KGHSH and CDR2 LQKENI. The germline V and J ends were trimmed by 2 bases and 5 bases, with 12 bases remaining between them. CDR3 bases: TGTGCCAGCTCACCAAAGAGTCGGGAAACCGGGGAGCTGTTTTTT. It specifies CASSPKSRETGELFF.

The chain carries TRBV11-3 and TRBJ1-1; D is uncertain. Between the trimmed V and J ends, which lost 0 bases and 4 bases, there was a span of 3 bases. CDR3 size: 12 residues. Germline V gene sequence: CDR1 SGHNT, CDR2 YENEEA. The CDR3 DNA follows: TGTGCCAGCAGCTTAGACAGCACTGAAGCTTTCTTT. As protein: CASSLDSTEAFF.

The chain couples TRBV15 to TRBJ1-1, with 7 bases that match TRBD1. Germline-derived CDR1 and CDR2 are LNHNV and YYDKDF (reference sequence). V shed 2 bases and J 1 base; nucleotides not matched to a gene: 4. The CDR3 is 15 amino acids. In nucleotides, the CDR3 is TGTGCCACCAGCAGATACAGGGGCCCGAACACTGAAGCTTTCTTT. Residues: CATSRYRGPNTEAFF.